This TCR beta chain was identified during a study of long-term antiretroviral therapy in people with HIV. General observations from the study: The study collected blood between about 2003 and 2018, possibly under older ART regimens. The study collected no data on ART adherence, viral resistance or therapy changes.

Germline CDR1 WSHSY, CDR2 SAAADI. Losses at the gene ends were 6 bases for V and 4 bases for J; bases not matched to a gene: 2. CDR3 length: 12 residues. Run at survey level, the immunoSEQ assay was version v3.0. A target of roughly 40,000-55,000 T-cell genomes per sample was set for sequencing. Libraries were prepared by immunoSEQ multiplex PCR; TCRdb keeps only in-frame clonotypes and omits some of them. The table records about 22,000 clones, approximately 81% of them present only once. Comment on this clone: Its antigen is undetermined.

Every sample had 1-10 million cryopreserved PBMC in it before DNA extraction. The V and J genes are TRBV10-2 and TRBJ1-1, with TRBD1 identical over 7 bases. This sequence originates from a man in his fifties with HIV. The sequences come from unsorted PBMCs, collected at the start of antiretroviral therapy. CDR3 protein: CASRHRGTEAFF. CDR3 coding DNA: TGCGCCAGCAGACACAGGGGCACTGAAGCTTTCTTT.